This record covers a single T cell receptor beta chain. Its antigen is currently unknown. Time point noted: new active TB diagnosis, blood taken before or within 7 days of starting treatment. Each donor contributed 85,000 to 100,000 T cells on average, unsorted. The data are from a study of T cells in tuberculosis. Study in general: In South Africa, adults with active tuberculosis were compared with IGRA-negative and latently infected IGRA-positive adolescents.

The V gene's germline CDR1 is LNHDA and CDR2 SQIVND (reference sequence). This CDR3 region has 18 residues. The V gene end was trimmed by 4 bases and the J gene end by 2 bases; junction bases not matched to a gene: 8. General study findings and limits: Using the GMM-specific repertoire gave about 84% accuracy versus roughly 70% with motifs. Active tuberculosis patients had shorter CDR3-alpha; the beta difference was nonsignificant.

The method was immunoSEQ multiplex PCR; TCRdb's version includes in-frame clones alone and lacks a portion of them. The sample records about 49,000 clones, nearly 95% being singletons. The V gene is TRBV19, the J gene TRBJ2-4, with 13 bases that match TRBD2. This receptor was taken from an adult with tuberculosis. The sequenced sample was PBMCs, obtained at tuberculosis diagnosis. This CDR3 reads CASSTGLAGEETKNIQYF. The CDR3 coding sequence is TGTGCCAGTAGTACAGGACTAGCGGGAGAAGAAACCAAAAACATTCAGTACTTC.